Included here is one T cell receptor (beta chain) sequence, with context. The antigen remains unidentified. The TCR beta library used iRepertoire HTBI primers with Arm-PCR amplification of CDR3. TCRdb called the multiplex PCR reads again in MiXCR, with one record for every CDR3 protein. The repertoire holds about 430,000 distinct CDR3 sequences, approximately 15% seen once, with about 8% in the top ten. Sample time point: newly diagnosed GD, antithyroid drugs for less than 3 months. There was RNA extracted from PBMCs, and the TCR library was made from it. This sample was taken from a study of regulatory T cells in long-lasting Graves disease. Study results and caveats: It was peripheral blood alone, not thyroid tissue, that was studied. Compared with new cases, persistent Graves' patients showed reduced TCR diversity.

J gave up 9 bases and V 3 bases, and 19 bases lay outside the gene matches. The CDR3 is made up of 18 amino acids. Germline-derived CDR1 and CDR2 are SGHNT and YENEEA. These data were also filed under a second study, of T cells in Graves' hyperthyroidism and ophthalmopathy. That work states: Orbital computed tomography, thyroid ultrasound, serum thyroxine and TRAb, and clinical symptoms together informed the diagnoses.

The sequence derives from a middle-aged woman with Graves disease. The specimen was peripheral blood mononuclear cells (PBMCs), collected at new diagnosis, from a patient treated with antithyroid drugs. The chain employs TRBV11-3 and TRBJ2-1; 8 nucleotides match TRBD2. This CDR3 reads CASSFTGIYGGRFPEQFF. In DNA form, the CDR3 reads TGTGCCAGCAGCTTCACGGGCATTTACGGCGGGAGGTTCCCTGAGCAGTTCTTC.